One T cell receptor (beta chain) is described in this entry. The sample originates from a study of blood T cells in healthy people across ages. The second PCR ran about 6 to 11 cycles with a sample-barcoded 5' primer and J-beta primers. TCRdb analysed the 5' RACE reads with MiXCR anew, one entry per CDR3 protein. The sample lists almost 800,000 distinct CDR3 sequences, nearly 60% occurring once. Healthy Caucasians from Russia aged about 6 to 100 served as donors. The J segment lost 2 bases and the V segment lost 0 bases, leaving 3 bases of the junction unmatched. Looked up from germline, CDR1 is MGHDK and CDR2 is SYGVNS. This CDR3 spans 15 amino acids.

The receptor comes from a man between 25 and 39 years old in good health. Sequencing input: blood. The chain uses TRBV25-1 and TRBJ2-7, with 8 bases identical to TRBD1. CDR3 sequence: CASSEYRTGTYEQYF. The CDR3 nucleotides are TGTGCCAGCAGTGAATATAGGACAGGGACCTACGAGCAGTACTTC.